Listed below are T cell receptor beta chains from one sample, sequenced in a study of shared clonotypes between healthy human individuals. Using immunoSEQ multiplex PCR, the repertoire was profiled, and TCRdb retains in-frame clones only, with some absent. This table has approximately 2,300,000 clones, around 92% appearing once. The sequenced material came from naive CD4+ T cells from PBMCs. All receptors derive from a man younger than 35 in good health. Some clones in this sample may be carry-over from other donors' samples. The CDR3 runs from the conserved cysteine through the conserved F or W. A D gene is named only where the DNA matches it firmly. A clone size is listed for some rows: how often the clone was seen (once, few, many), or a class if it is expanded.

TRBJ2-5	few	NA	TRBV11-3	CASTGAGETQYF	TGTGCCAGCACGGGAGCCGGAGAGACCCAGTACTTC
TRBJ1-2	NA	NA	TRBV19	CASSMLGQRGYTF	TGTGCCAGTAGTATGTTGGGGCAGCGTGGCTACACCTTC
TRBJ2-7	NA	NA	TRBV19	CASSETAARVSYEQYF	TGTGCCAGTAGTGAGACGGCGGCCAGGGTCTCCTACGAGCAGTACTTC
TRBJ2-2	NA	TRBD1	TRBV28	CASSPDRGKKGLNTGELFF	TGTGCCAGCAGTCCGGACAGGGGTAAGAAAGGACTGAACACCGGGGAGCTGTTTTTT
TRBJ2-5	NA	NA	TRBV2	CASSENEETQYF	TGTGCCAGCAGTGAAAACGAAGAGACCCAGTACTTC
TRBJ2-1	NA	NA	TRBV30	CAWSAALGNAEQFF	TGTGCCTGGAGTGCCGCGCTAGGTAACGCTGAGCAGTTCTTC
TRBJ2-2	NA	TRBD1	TRBV28	CASSETGGGTGELFF	TGTGCCAGCAGCGAGACAGGGGGCGGTACCGGGGAGCTGTTTTTT
TRBJ2-1	NA	NA	TRBV5-4	CASSIRTGYNEQFF	TGTGCCAGCAGCATACGGACTGGATACAATGAGCAGTTCTTC
TRBJ1-1	NA	TRBD1	TRBV5-1	CASSFGTGVGTEAFF	TGCGCCAGCAGCTTCGGGACAGGGGTGGGCACTGAAGCTTTCTTT
TRBJ2-7	many	TRBD2	TRBV4-1	CASSQPGLAPYEQYF	TGCGCCAGCAGCCAACCCGGACTAGCGCCATACGAGCAGTACTTC
TRBJ2-5	NA	NA	TRBV11-2	CASRSTAGETQYF	TGTGCCAGCAGGTCGACAGCGGGAGAGACCCAGTACTTC
TRBJ1-2	NA	NA	TRBV7-2	CASSSWTADPNGYTF	TGTGCCAGCAGCTCTTGGACGGCGGACCCCAATGGCTACACCTTC
TRBJ2-1	NA	TRBD2	TRBV10-3	CAIRASGVNEQFF	TGTGCCATCAGGGCTAGCGGGGTGAATGAGCAGTTCTTC
TRBJ1-6	NA	NA	TRBV28	CASSSLWGNDSPLHF	TGTGCCAGCAGCTCTCTATGGGGTAATGATTCACCCCTCCACTTT
TRBJ1-2	NA	NA	TRBV5-6	CASSLRNNYGYTF	TGTGCCAGCAGCTTGCGGAATAACTATGGCTACACCTTC
TRBJ1-2	NA	TRBD1	TRBV7-3	CASSSRQGGGYTF	TGTGCCAGCAGCTCCCGACAGGGCGGCGGCTACACCTTC
TRBJ2-1	NA	TRBD1	TRBV10-1	CASSGTRRDRNHLYNEQFF	TGCGCCAGCAGTGGTACCAGGAGGGACAGGAACCACCTCTACAATGAGCAGTTCTTC
TRBJ2-3	NA	NA	TRBV7-9	CASSSRTYTDTQYF	TGTGCCAGCAGCTCGCGGACCTACACAGATACGCAGTATTTT
TRBJ1-4	NA	NA	TRBV27	CASSPYIVGLNEKLFF	TGTGCCAGCAGTCCTTATATAGTGGGACTTAATGAAAAACTGTTTTTT
TRBJ1-1	few	NA	TRBV5-4	CASSLEPENTEAFF	TGTGCCAGCAGCTTGGAACCAGAGAACACTGAAGCTTTCTTT
TRBJ2-5	NA	TRBD1	TRBV19	CASRATSAGTGIQETQYF	TGTGCCAGTAGGGCTACCTCCGCAGGGACAGGGATCCAAGAGACCCAGTACTTC
TRBJ2-5	NA	NA	TRBV5-6	CASSSYRRGYQETQYF	TGTGCCAGCAGCTCCTACCGGAGGGGGTACCAAGAGACCCAGTACTTC
TRBJ1-1	NA	NA	TRBV5-1	CASSIAGAILNTEAFF	TGCGCCAGCAGCATAGCCGGGGCTATCCTGAACACTGAAGCTTTCTTT
TRBJ2-6	once	NA	TRBV7-3	CASSLTGASGANVLTF	TGTGCCAGCAGCTTAACGGGGGCCTCTGGGGCCAACGTCCTGACTTTC
TRBJ2-7	NA	NA	TRBV7-3	CASSLSSTGEQYF	TGTGCCAGCAGCTTAAGTTCGACGGGGGAGCAGTACTTC
TRBJ2-2	NA	NA	TRBV6-1	CASQGVVTGELFF	TGTGCCAGCCAGGGTGTTGTCACCGGGGAGCTGTTTTTT
TRBJ2-2	NA	TRBD2	TRBV29-1	CSGTSGRNTGELFF	TGCAGCGGAACTAGCGGGAGGAACACCGGGGAGCTGTTTTTT
TRBJ2-3	once	NA	TRBV2	CASSEVRTVSTDTQYF	TGTGCCAGCAGTGAAGTGAGGACAGTAAGCACAGATACGCAGTATTTT
TRBJ1-1	NA	NA	TRBV5-1	CASSASPDIGTEAFF	TGCGCCAGCAGCGCATCCCCGGACATCGGCACTGAAGCTTTCTTT
TRBJ2-5	NA	NA	TRBV2	CASFIGSWETQYF	TGTGCCAGCTTTATCGGGAGTTGGGAGACCCAGTACTTC